This TCR beta chain was profiled in a study of type 1 and type 2 diabetes patients. Amplification started from genomic DNA. Amplification of the beta chain CDR3 used 30 forward and 13 reverse multiplex primers. A single record per CDR3 protein comes from TCRdb applying MiXCR to the multiplex PCR reads. The data hold about 290,000 distinct CDR3 sequences, with around 47% observed a single time. Each participant gave approximately 9.1 milliliters of peripheral blood. Per germline, CDR1 SNHLY and CDR2 FYNNEI. The CDR3 length is 13 residues. V shed 8 bases, J shed 7 bases, and the junction held 8 bases outside the gene matches.

The TCR was taken from a man between 18 and 29 years old with type 2 diabetes. This chain links TRBV2 with TRBJ1-2, with 9 bases identical to TRBD1. Specimen: peripheral blood mononuclear cells (PBMCs). The CDR3 coding sequence is TGTGCCAGCGCCGGGACAGGGATATTTGGCTACACCTTC. Translated, it gives CASAGTGIFGYTF.